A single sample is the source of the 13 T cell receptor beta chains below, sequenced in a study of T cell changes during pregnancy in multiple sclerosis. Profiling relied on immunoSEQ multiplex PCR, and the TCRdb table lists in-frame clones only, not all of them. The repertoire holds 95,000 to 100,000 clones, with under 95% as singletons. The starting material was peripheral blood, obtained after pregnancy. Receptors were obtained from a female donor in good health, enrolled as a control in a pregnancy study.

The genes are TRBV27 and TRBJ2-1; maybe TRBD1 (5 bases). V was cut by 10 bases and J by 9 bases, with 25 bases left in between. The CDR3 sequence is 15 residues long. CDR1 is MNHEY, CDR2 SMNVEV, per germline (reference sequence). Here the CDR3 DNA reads TGTGCCACCCGACCAGGGATGGGGTTTCTGGGTGAGCAGTTCTTC. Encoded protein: CATRPGMGFLGEQFF.

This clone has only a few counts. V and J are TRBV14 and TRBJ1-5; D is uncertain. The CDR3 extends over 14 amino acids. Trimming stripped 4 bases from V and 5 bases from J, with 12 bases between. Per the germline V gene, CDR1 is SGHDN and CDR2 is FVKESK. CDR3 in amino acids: CASSRAGWDQPQHF. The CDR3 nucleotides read TGTGCCAGCAGCCGGGCGGGGTGGGATCAGCCCCAGCATTTT.

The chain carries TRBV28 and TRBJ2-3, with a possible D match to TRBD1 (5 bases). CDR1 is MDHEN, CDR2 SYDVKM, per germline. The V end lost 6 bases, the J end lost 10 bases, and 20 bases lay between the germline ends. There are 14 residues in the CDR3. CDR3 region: CASSPTREAPPQYF. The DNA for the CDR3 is TGTGCCAGCAGCCCGACCAGGGAAGCTCCGCCGCAGTATTTT.

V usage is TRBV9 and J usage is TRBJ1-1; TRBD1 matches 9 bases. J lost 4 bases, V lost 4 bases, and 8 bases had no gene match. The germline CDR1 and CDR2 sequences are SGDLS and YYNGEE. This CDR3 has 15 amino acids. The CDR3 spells CASSPGDRAGTEAFF. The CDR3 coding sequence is TGTGCCAGCAGCCCAGGGGACAGGGCGGGCACTGAAGCTTTCTTT.

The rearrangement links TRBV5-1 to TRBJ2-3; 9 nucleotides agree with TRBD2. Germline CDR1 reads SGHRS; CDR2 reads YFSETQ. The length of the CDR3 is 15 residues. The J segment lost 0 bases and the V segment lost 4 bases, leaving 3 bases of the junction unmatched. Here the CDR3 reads CASSPTSGSTDTQYF. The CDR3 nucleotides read TGCGCCAGCAGCCCGACTAGCGGTAGCACAGATACGCAGTATTTT. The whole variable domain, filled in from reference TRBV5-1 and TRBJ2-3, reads KAGVTQTPRYLIKTRGQQVTLSCSPISGHRSVSWYQQTPGQGLQFLFEYFSETQRNKGNFPGRFSGRQFSNSRSEMNVSTLELGDSALYLCASSPTSGSTDTQYFGPGTRLTVL.

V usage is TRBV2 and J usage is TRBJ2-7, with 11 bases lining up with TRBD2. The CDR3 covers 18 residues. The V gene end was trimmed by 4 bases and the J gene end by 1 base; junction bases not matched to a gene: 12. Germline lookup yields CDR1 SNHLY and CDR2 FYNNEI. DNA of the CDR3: TGTGCCAGCAGTGGCCGAAGACTGGCTAGCGGGGGGTCCTACGAGCAGTACTTC. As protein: CASSGRRLASGGSYEQYF.

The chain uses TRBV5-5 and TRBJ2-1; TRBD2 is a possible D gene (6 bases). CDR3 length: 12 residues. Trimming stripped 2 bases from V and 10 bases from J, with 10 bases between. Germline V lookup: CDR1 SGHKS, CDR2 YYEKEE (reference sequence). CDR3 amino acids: CASSLVREEQFF. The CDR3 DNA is TGTGCCAGCAGCTTAGTTCGGGAGGAGCAGTTCTTC. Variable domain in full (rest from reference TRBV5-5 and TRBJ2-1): DAGVTQSPTHLIKTRGQQVTLRCSPISGHKSVSWYQQVLGQGPQFIFQYYEKEERGRGNFPDRFSARQFPNYSSELNVNALLLGDSALYLCASSLVREEQFFGPGTRLTVL.

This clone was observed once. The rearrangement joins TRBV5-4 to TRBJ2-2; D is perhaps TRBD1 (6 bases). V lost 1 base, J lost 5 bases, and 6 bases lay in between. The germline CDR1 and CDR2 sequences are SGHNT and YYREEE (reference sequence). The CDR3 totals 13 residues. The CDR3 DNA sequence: TGTGCCAGCAGCTTGACAGGGACCGGGGAGCTGTTTTTT. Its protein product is CASSLTGTGELFF.

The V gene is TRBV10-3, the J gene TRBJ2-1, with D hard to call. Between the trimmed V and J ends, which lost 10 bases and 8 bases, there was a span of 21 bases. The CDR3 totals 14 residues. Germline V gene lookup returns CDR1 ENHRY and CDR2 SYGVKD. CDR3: CATGRARRGDEQFF. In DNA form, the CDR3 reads TGTGCCACCGGTCGAGCCCGGCGCGGTGATGAGCAGTTCTTC.

The CDR3, as DNA: TGTGCCAGCAGCTCCCGGGCGGGTGACTATGGCTACACCTTC. Translating gives CASSSRAGDYGYTF. The chain combines TRBV7-8 with TRBJ1-2; D unclear. The ends were cut back, 4 bases at V and 3 bases at J, with 12 bases in the middle. There are 14 residues in the CDR3. Germline values: CDR1 SGHVS, CDR2 FQNEAQ.

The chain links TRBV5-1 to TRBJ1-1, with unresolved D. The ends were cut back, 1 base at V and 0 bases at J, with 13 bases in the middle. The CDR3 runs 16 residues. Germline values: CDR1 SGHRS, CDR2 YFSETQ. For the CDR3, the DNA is TGCGCCAGCAGCTTGTTATTGCGGCAGTTGAACACTGAAGCTTTCTTT. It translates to CASSLLLRQLNTEAFF.

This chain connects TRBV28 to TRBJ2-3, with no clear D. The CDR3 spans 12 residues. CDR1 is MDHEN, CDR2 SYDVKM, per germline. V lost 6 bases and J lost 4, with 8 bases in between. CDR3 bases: TGTGCCAGCAGCCTTCGGGCAGATACGCAGTATTTT. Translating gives CASSLRADTQYF.

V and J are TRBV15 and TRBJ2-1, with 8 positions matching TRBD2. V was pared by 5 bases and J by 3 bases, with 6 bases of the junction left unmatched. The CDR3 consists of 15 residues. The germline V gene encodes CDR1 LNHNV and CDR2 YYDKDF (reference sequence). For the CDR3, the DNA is TGTGCCACCAGCTTGGGACTAGAGATCTACAATGAGCAGTTCTTC. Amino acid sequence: CATSLGLEIYNEQFF.